This is a list of T cell receptor beta chains from one sample in a study of blood T cell repertoires in COVID-19. Repertoires were generated with immunoSEQ multiplex PCR, while TCRdb's copy carries only in-frame clones and drops some. The sample yields 310,000 or so clones, roughly 85% seen once. Sample: PBMCs or T cells enriched from blood (not recorded which). The receptors shown here come from a woman in her 40s who had recovered from COVID-19. Both conserved end residues are part of each CDR3. The D gene is left open where the match is weak. Clone size is given for some rows only: seen once, a few or many times, or a class if the clone is expanded.

clone_size: NA
d_call: TRBD2
j_call: TRBJ2-1
v_call: TRBV28
cdr3_aa: CASSARGLAAYNEQFF
cdr3_nt: TGTGCCAGCAGTGCCCGAGGACTAGCGGCCTACAATGAGCAGTTCTTC

clone_size: NA
d_call: TRBD1
j_call: TRBJ1-6
v_call: TRBV9
cdr3_aa: CASSVRDREDSPLHF
cdr3_nt: TGTGCCAGCAGCGTCCGGGACAGGGAGGATTCACCCCTCCACTTT

clone_size: NA
d_call: TRBD1
j_call: TRBJ2-7
v_call: TRBV7-2
cdr3_aa: CASSLKGGQGVGEQYF
cdr3_nt: TGTGCCAGCAGCTTGAAAGGCGGGCAGGGGGTGGGTGAGCAGTACTTC

clone_size: NA
d_call: NA
j_call: TRBJ2-7
v_call: TRBV6-5
cdr3_aa: CASSYFNGAYEQYF
cdr3_nt: TGTGCCAGCAGTTACTTCAACGGGGCCTACGAGCAGTACTTC

clone_size: NA
d_call: NA
j_call: TRBJ1-5
v_call: TRBV2
cdr3_aa: CASSGQNNQPQHF
cdr3_nt: TGTGCCAGCAGTGGCCAGAATAATCAGCCCCAGCATTTT

clone_size: NA
d_call: NA
j_call: TRBJ2-5
v_call: TRBV19
cdr3_aa: CASSMEGPRGTQYF
cdr3_nt: TGTGCCAGTAGTATGGAGGGGCCAAGAGGGACCCAGTACTTC

clone_size: once
d_call: TRBD2
j_call: TRBJ2-1
v_call: TRBV5-1
cdr3_aa: CASSASSGSRIHEQFF
cdr3_nt: TGCGCCAGCAGCGCCTCTAGCGGGAGCAGAATCCATGAGCAGTTCTTC

clone_size: NA
d_call: TRBD1
j_call: TRBJ2-7
v_call: TRBV11-2
cdr3_aa: CASSTWTGGGYEQYF
cdr3_nt: TGTGCCAGCAGCACTTGGACAGGGGGCGGATACGAGCAGTACTTC

clone_size: NA
d_call: NA
j_call: TRBJ1-6
v_call: TRBV9
cdr3_aa: CASSANREGNSPLHF
cdr3_nt: TGTGCCAGCAGCGCAAACAGGGAAGGGAATTCACCCCTCCACTTT

clone_size: NA
d_call: NA
j_call: TRBJ1-4
v_call: TRBV5-5
cdr3_aa: CASSLGQTKGAKLFF
cdr3_nt: TGTGCCAGCAGCTTGGGACAGACAAAGGGCGCAAAACTGTTTTTT

clone_size: NA
d_call: NA
j_call: TRBJ2-3
v_call: TRBV10-3
cdr3_aa: CAISESLATDTQYF
cdr3_nt: TGTGCCATCAGTGAGTCTCTGGCCACAGATACGCAGTATTTT

clone_size: NA
d_call: NA
j_call: TRBJ1-2
v_call: TRBV27
cdr3_aa: CASSLSTAANYGYTF
cdr3_nt: TGTGCCAGCAGTTTATCTACAGCAGCTAACTATGGCTACACCTTC

clone_size: NA
d_call: NA
j_call: TRBJ1-5
v_call: TRBV24-1
cdr3_aa: CATSDPRTGTQNQPQHF
cdr3_nt: TGTGCCACCAGTGACCCGCGGACCGGGACACAGAATCAGCCCCAGCATTTT

clone_size: NA
d_call: TRBD2
j_call: TRBJ2-5
v_call: TRBV30
cdr3_aa: CAWSEGLAGGQETQYF
cdr3_nt: TGTGCCTGGAGTGAGGGACTAGCCGGGGGTCAAGAGACCCAGTACTTC

clone_size: few
d_call: TRBD1
j_call: TRBJ1-1
v_call: TRBV28
cdr3_aa: CASSLGQGREAFF
cdr3_nt: TGTGCCAGCAGTTTAGGACAGGGGCGTGAAGCTTTCTTT

clone_size: many
d_call: TRBD2
j_call: TRBJ2-2
v_call: TRBV2
cdr3_aa: CASRGTSNTGELFF
cdr3_nt: TGTGCCAGCAGGGGGACTAGTAACACCGGGGAGCTGTTTTTT

clone_size: NA
d_call: TRBD2
j_call: TRBJ2-7
v_call: TRBV20-1
cdr3_aa: CSASGGGDEQYF
cdr3_nt: TGCAGTGCTAGTGGGGGAGGGGACGAGCAGTACTTC

clone_size: NA
d_call: TRBD2
j_call: TRBJ2-1
v_call: TRBV5-3
cdr3_aa: CARSPGCGRDSYNEQFF
cdr3_nt: TGTGCCAGAAGCCCGGGGTGCGGGAGGGACTCCTACAATGAGCAGTTCTTC

clone_size: NA
d_call: NA
j_call: TRBJ1-2
v_call: TRBV28
cdr3_aa: CASSFGGLDGYTF
cdr3_nt: TGTGCCAGCAGTTTCGGGGGGTTAGATGGCTACACCTTC

clone_size: NA
d_call: TRBD1
j_call: TRBJ1-4
v_call: TRBV2
cdr3_aa: CASSDRTGPNEKLFF
cdr3_nt: TGTGCCAGCAGTGACCGGACAGGACCGAATGAAAAACTGTTTTTT

clone_size: once
d_call: TRBD1
j_call: TRBJ1-1
v_call: TRBV27
cdr3_aa: CASSGQGAGNTEAFF
cdr3_nt: TGTGCCAGCAGTGGACAGGGGGCTGGGAACACTGAAGCTTTCTTT

clone_size: NA
d_call: NA
j_call: TRBJ1-1
v_call: TRBV15
cdr3_aa: CATSRAGRGVNTEAFF
cdr3_nt: TGTGCCACCAGCAGAGCCGGCAGGGGAGTGAACACTGAAGCTTTCTTT

clone_size: NA
d_call: TRBD1
j_call: TRBJ1-1
v_call: TRBV2
cdr3_aa: CASSGLGQGLSEAFF
cdr3_nt: TGTGCCAGCAGTGGCCTCGGACAGGGTTTATCTGAAGCTTTCTTT

clone_size: NA
d_call: NA
j_call: TRBJ2-1
v_call: TRBV5-4
cdr3_aa: CASSSEYNEQFF
cdr3_nt: TGTGCCAGCAGCTCGGAGTACAATGAGCAGTTCTTC

clone_size: NA
d_call: TRBD1
j_call: TRBJ2-1
v_call: TRBV7-2
cdr3_aa: CASSPGRADRGLNEQFF
cdr3_nt: TGTGCCAGCAGCCCAGGTCGAGCGGACAGGGGGCTGAATGAGCAGTTCTTC

clone_size: NA
d_call: TRBD2
j_call: TRBJ2-7
v_call: TRBV7-3
cdr3_aa: CASSQAGANYEQYF
cdr3_nt: TGTGCCAGCAGCCAAGCGGGAGCTAATTACGAGCAGTACTTC

clone_size: NA
d_call: TRBD1
j_call: TRBJ1-3
v_call: TRBV19
cdr3_aa: CASRQGASSGNTIYF
cdr3_nt: TGTGCCAGCCGACAGGGGGCCTCCTCTGGAAACACCATATATTTT

clone_size: NA
d_call: NA
j_call: TRBJ2-7
v_call: TRBV28
cdr3_aa: CASSSSREQYF
cdr3_nt: TGTGCCAGCAGTTCCTCCCGGGAGCAGTACTTC

clone_size: NA
d_call: TRBD1
j_call: TRBJ2-7
v_call: TRBV2
cdr3_aa: CASSPLGTGTPSYEQYF
cdr3_nt: TGTGCCAGCAGTCCTCTGGGGACAGGAACACCCTCCTACGAGCAGTACTTC

clone_size: few
d_call: NA
j_call: TRBJ2-3
v_call: TRBV6-6
cdr3_aa: CASTPQTARGDTQYF
cdr3_nt: TGTGCCAGCACCCCTCAGACCGCCCGGGGGGATACGCAGTATTTT

clone_size: NA
d_call: TRBD2
j_call: TRBJ2-5
v_call: TRBV3-1/TRBV3-2
cdr3_aa: CASSQTGLAATQETQYF
cdr3_nt: TGTGCCAGCAGCCAGACGGGACTAGCGGCGACCCAAGAGACCCAGTACTTC

clone_size: NA
d_call: NA
j_call: TRBJ1-5
v_call: TRBV4-2
cdr3_aa: CASSPREGEPQHF
cdr3_nt: TGTGCCAGCAGCCCTCGGGAGGGTGAGCCCCAGCATTTT

clone_size: NA
d_call: NA
j_call: TRBJ2-2
v_call: TRBV28
cdr3_aa: CASSFAGLNANTGELFF
cdr3_nt: TGTGCCAGCAGTTTTGCGGGGCTAAACGCGAACACCGGGGAGCTGTTTTTT

clone_size: NA
d_call: NA
j_call: TRBJ2-5
v_call: TRBV6-4
cdr3_aa: CASRATGHNQETQYF
cdr3_nt: TGTGCCAGCAGAGCCACAGGGCACAACCAAGAGACCCAGTACTTC

clone_size: few
d_call: TRBD2
j_call: TRBJ2-1
v_call: TRBV24-1
cdr3_aa: CATSDASGRSYNEQFF
cdr3_nt: TGTGCCACCAGTGATGCTAGCGGGAGATCCTACAATGAGCAGTTCTTC

clone_size: few
d_call: TRBD2
j_call: TRBJ2-3
v_call: TRBV7-2
cdr3_aa: CASSSGLAGKRGTDTQYF
cdr3_nt: TGTGCCAGCAGCTCTGGACTAGCGGGAAAACGCGGCACAGATACGCAGTATTTT

clone_size: NA
d_call: TRBD1
j_call: TRBJ1-1
v_call: TRBV19
cdr3_aa: CASTPTGTLTEAFF
cdr3_nt: TGTGCCAGTACCCCGACAGGGACGCTAACTGAAGCTTTCTTT

clone_size: NA
d_call: TRBD1
j_call: TRBJ2-7
v_call: TRBV9
cdr3_aa: CASSAHDRGPSYEQYF
cdr3_nt: TGTGCCAGCAGCGCTCACGACAGGGGACCCTCCTACGAGCAGTACTTC

clone_size: once
d_call: TRBD1
j_call: TRBJ1-6
v_call: TRBV27
cdr3_aa: CASSFAGTAGSPLHF
cdr3_nt: TGTGCCAGCAGTTTTGCCGGGACAGCCGGTTCACCCCTCCACTTT

clone_size: NA
d_call: TRBD1
j_call: TRBJ1-2
v_call: TRBV28
cdr3_aa: CASSRTGGGYTF
cdr3_nt: TGTGCCAGCAGCCGGACAGGGGGCGGCTACACCTTC

clone_size: NA
d_call: TRBD1
j_call: TRBJ2-7
v_call: TRBV14
cdr3_aa: CASSKDRYEQYF
cdr3_nt: TGTGCCAGCAGTAAGGACAGGTACGAGCAGTACTTC

clone_size: NA
d_call: NA
j_call: TRBJ1-3
v_call: TRBV2
cdr3_aa: CASSEVGSGNTIYF
cdr3_nt: TGTGCCAGCAGTGAAGTCGGGTCAGGAAACACCATATATTTT

clone_size: NA
d_call: TRBD2
j_call: TRBJ2-7
v_call: TRBV7-9
cdr3_aa: CASSLAPGLAGYEQYF
cdr3_nt: TGTGCCAGCAGCTTAGCGCCTGGACTAGCGGGCTACGAGCAGTACTTC

clone_size: NA
d_call: NA
j_call: TRBJ1-2
v_call: TRBV2
cdr3_aa: CASSEALAGVGYTF
cdr3_nt: TGTGCCAGCAGTGAAGCCCTAGCAGGGGTCGGCTACACCTTC